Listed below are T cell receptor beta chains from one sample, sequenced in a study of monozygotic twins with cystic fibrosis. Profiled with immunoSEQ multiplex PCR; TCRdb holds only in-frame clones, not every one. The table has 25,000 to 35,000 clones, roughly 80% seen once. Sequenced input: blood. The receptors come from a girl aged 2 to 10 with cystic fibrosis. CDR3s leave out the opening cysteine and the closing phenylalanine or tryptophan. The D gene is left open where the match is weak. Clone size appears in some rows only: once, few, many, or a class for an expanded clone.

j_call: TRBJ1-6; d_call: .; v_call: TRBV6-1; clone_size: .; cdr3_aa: ASSEGFSYNSPLH
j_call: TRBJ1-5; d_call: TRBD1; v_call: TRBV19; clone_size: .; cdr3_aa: ATHSDRAGQPQH
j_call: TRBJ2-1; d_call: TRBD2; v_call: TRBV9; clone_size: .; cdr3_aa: ASSMGLAGGPSDWVSYNEQF
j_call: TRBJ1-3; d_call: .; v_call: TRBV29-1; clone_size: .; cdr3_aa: SVVSSGNTIY
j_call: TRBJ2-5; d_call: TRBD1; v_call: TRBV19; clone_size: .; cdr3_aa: ASSPRDRVLETQY
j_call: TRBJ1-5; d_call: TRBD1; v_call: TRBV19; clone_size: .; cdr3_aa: ASSSGTGRQPQH
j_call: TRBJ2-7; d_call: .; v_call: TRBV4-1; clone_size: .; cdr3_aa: ASSQTRQASYEQY
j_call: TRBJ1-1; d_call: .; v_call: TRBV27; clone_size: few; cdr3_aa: ASSSTVNTEAF
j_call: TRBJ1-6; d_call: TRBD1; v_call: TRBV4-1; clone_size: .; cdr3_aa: ASSVTTDRNSPLH
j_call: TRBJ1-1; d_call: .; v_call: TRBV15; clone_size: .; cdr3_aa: ATSRDRLLVNTEAF
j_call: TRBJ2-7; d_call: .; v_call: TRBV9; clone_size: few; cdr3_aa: ASSSGTASYEQY
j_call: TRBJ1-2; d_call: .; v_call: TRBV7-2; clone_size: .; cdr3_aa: ASSSIPPYGYT
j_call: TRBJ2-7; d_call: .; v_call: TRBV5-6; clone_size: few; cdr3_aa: ASSLPGPYEQY
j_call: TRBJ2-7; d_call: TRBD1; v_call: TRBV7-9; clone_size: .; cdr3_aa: ASSPPRQGAREQY
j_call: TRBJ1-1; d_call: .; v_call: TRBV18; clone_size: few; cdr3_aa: ASSPPNWGAEAF
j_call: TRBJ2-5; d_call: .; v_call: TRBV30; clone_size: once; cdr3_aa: AWSVAQETQY
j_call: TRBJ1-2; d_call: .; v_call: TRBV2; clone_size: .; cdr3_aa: ASSEALAGWRSNYGYT
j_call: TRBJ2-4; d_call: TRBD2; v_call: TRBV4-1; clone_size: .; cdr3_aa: ASSQEVPGLAGVAKNIQY
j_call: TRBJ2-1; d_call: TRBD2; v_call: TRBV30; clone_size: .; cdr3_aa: AWSGGFSGRQFIYNEQF
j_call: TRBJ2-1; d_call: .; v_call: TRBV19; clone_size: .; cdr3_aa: ASRLGTYNEQF
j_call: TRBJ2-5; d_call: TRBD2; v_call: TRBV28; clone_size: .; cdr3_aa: ASVGSSGLETQY
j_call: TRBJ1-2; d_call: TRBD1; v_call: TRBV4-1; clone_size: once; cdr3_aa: ASSQVPDPGQGAWSYT
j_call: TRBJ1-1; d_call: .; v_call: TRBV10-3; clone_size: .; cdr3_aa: ATRGPLNTEAF
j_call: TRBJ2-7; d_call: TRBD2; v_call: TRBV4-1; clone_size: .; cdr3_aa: ASSQELGRAYEQY
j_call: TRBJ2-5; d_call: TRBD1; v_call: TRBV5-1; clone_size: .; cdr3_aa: ASSLTGDGETQY
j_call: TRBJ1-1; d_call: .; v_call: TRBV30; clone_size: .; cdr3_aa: AWTPAGTRNTEAF
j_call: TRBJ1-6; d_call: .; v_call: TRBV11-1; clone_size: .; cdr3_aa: ASSLVTSGSPLH
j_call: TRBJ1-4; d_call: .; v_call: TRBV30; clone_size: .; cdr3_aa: AWGMNEKLF
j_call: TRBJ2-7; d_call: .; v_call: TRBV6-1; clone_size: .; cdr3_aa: ASSEASQEGRGGQY
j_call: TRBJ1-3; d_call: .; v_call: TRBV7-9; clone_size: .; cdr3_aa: ASSSLLFRGAGNTIY
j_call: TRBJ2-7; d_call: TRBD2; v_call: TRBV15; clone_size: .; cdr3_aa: ATSSSGRSDGEQY
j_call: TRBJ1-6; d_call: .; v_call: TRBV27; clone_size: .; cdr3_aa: ASRLTPHNSPLH